The 5 T cell receptor beta chains given below trace back to one sample, sequenced in a study of cytomegalovirus exposure and HLA in healthy donors (dated 2017 in TCRdb). The library was obtained by the immunoSEQ multiplex PCR assay. The source is immuneACCESS, and TCRdb retained only in-frame sequences with V and J called. Part of the clones is not carried over; for the studies checked, unresolved V genes explain less than half of this, and the remainder is unexplained. In all, the sample holds roughly 150,000 clones, and approximately 90% of those were seen once. The ten largest account for 2.5% to 3.5% of the sample. The sequenced sample consisted of PBMCs. Receptors were obtained from a man younger than 35 in good health and CMV-seronegative.

J is TRBJ1-3 and V is TRBV13; 9 nucleotides match TRBD1. The V gene end was trimmed by 11 bases and the J gene end by 2 bases; junction bases not matched to a gene: 4. Germline V lookup: CDR1 PRHDT, CDR2 FYEKMQ (reference sequence). CDR3 length: 13 amino acids. In DNA, the CDR3 is TGTGCCGGAAGGACAGGGGCTGGAAACACCATATATTTT. Protein: CAGRTGAGNTIYF. Based on the CDR3 plus reference TRBV13 and TRBJ1-3, the full variable domain is AAGVIQSPRHLIKEKRETATLKCYPIPRHDTVYWYQQGPGQDPQFLISFYEKMQSDKGSIPDRFSAQQFSDYHSELNMSSLELGDSALYFCAGRTGAGNTIYFGEGSWLTVV.

The rearrangement links TRBV6-1 to TRBJ2-4; 11 nucleotides agree with TRBD2. The CDR3 spans 16 residues. V lost 4 bases to trimming and J lost 0 bases; unmatched junction nucleotides: 2. Germline CDR1 reads MNHNS; CDR2 reads SASEGT. The CDR3 sequence is CASSVTSGVAKNIQYF. The CDR3 region has the DNA TGTGCCAGCAGTGTGACTAGCGGGGTAGCCAAAAACATTCAGTACTTC.

The rearrangement uses TRBV6-5 and TRBJ1-4; D possibly corresponds to TRBD1 (5 bases). The germline V gene encodes CDR1 MNHEY and CDR2 SVGAGI. The V gene lost 5 bases and the J gene lost 1 base, with 11 bases spanning the gap. The CDR3 extends over 15 amino acids. In nucleotides, the CDR3 is TGTGCCAGCAGTAGCGCGGGGGAAACTAATGAAAAACTGTTTTTT. Protein product: CASSSAGETNEKLFF.

V usage is TRBV6-5 and J usage is TRBJ1-2; 9 nucleotides match TRBD1. The CDR3 consists of 15 residues. CDR1 is MNHEY and CDR2 is SVGAGI in the germline V gene. Unmatched junction bases numbered 10, after V lost 7 bases and J lost 4 bases. CDR3 nucleotide sequence: TGTGCCAGCATCTCCCCGGGACAGGGAACCTATGGCTACACCTTC. Encoded protein: CASISPGQGTYGYTF.

The genes are TRBV28 and TRBJ1-2; TRBD1 aligns across 7 bases. CDR1 is MDHEN, CDR2 SYDVKM, per germline. Trimming at V came to 10 bases and at J to 2 bases, leaving 13 bases not matched to a gene. CDR3 length equals 15 residues. This chain's CDR3 is CAIQKGGKVNYGYTF. The CDR3 DNA reads TGTGCCATCCAAAAAGGGGGCAAAGTAAACTATGGCTACACCTTC.